The clone carrying this T cell receptor (beta chain) was recorded once. Its specificity is unknown. CDR1 is SGHNT, CDR2 YYREEE, per germline (reference sequence). The length of the CDR3 is 15 residues. The germline V and J ends were trimmed by 4 bases and 0 bases, with 11 bases remaining between them. PCR was performed a second time for roughly 7 to 11 cycles using a sample-barcoded 5' primer and a J-beta primer mix. Researchers report that each sample yielded at least 2.5 million CDR3-containing paired-end reads. TCRdb processed the 5' RACE reads anew with MiXCR; each CDR3 protein has one entry. The data hold some 800,000 distinct CDR3 sequences, with roughly 44% observed a single time. The data were taken from a study of blood T cells in healthy people across ages. The study, taken as a whole, reports: Estimated diversity, derived from one million T cells, was regarded as an underestimate. Strong correlation existed between TCR beta diversity and naive T cell percentage.

The donors, all healthy, were Caucasians living in Russia, aged 6 to 90. This chain joins TRBV5-4 and TRBJ2-1; D possibly matches TRBD1 or TRBD2 (5 bases each). Sequences were obtained from blood. The source is a man aged 60 to 75 in good health. CDR3 sequence: CASSVDGGSYNEQFF. The CDR3 DNA follows: TGTGCCAGCAGCGTGGATGGGGGCTCCTACAATGAGCAGTTCTTC. The full variable domain, completed using reference TRBV5-4 and TRBJ2-1, is ETGVTQSPTHLIKTRGQQVTLRCSSQSGHNTVSWYQQALGQGPQFIFQYYREEENGRGNFPPRFSGLQFPNYSSELNVNALELDDSALYLCASSVDGGSYNEQFFGPGTRLTVL.